Below are 17 T cell receptor beta chains sequenced from a single sample in a study of radiation and T cells in renal cell carcinoma. As to time point: blood 4 weeks post-SBRT, at nephrectomy. As to treatment: 15 Gy SBRT to primary tumor, nephrectomy 4 weeks later. Profiled with immunoSEQ multiplex PCR; TCRdb holds only in-frame clones, not every one. This sample has 97,000 or so clones, with 84% found just once. The source material was blood, sampled from a patient whose treatment included radiotherapy and nephrectomy. The receptor set was obtained from a man between 60 and 70 years old with renal cell carcinoma.

This clone turned up a few times. V gene TRBV27 combines with J gene TRBJ1-2; TRBD1 might be the D (6 bases). The CDR3 is 13 residues long. With 3 bases removed from V and 8 bases from J, the gap between germline ends came to 13 bases. Germline V gives CDR1 MNHEY, CDR2 SMNVEV (reference sequence). CDR3 sequence reads: CASSLTGLDGYTF. Here the CDR3 DNA reads TGTGCCAGCAGTTTGACAGGTCTGGACGGCTACACCTTC.

This clone was counted only a few times. The chain uses TRBV7-2 and TRBJ2-7; D perhaps matches TRBD2 (5 bases). This CDR3 has 18 residues. Germline V gene data show CDR1 as SGHTA and CDR2 as FQGNSA. The ends were cut back, 0 bases at V and 2 bases at J, with 20 bases in the middle. CDR3 DNA sequence: TGTGCCAGCAGCTTAGCGCTGGGCGGGCGGAGCCGAGCCTACGAGCAGTACTTC. It is translated as CASSLALGGRSRAYEQYF.

This chain links TRBV5-1 with TRBJ1-3, with 9 bases matching TRBD1. The CDR3 loop spans 14 amino acids. The germline CDR1 and CDR2 sequences are SGHRS and YFSETQ. The V segment lost 0 bases and the J segment 7 bases; nucleotides outside the gene matches: 2. The CDR3 is CASSLAGQGNTIYF. In nucleotides, the CDR3 is TGCGCCAGCAGCTTGGCCGGACAGGGGAACACCATATATTTT.

The genes are TRBV19 and TRBJ2-3; TRBD2 might be the D (6 bases). There are 14 residues in the CDR3. CDR1 is LNHDA and CDR2 is SQIVND in the germline V gene (reference sequence). V lost 2 bases to trimming and J lost 6 bases, with 12 bases between them. CDR3 residues: CASSISGSMDTQYF. CDR3 nucleotide sequence: TGTGCCAGTAGTATATCCGGGAGTATGGATACGCAGTATTTT.

V is TRBV5-5 and J is TRBJ2-3; D is uncertain. The CDR3 is 12 residues long. The germline V gene encodes CDR1 SGHKS and CDR2 YYEKEE (reference sequence). The ends were cut back, 4 bases at V and 6 bases at J, with 9 bases in the middle. CDR3 region: CASSSLGDTQYF. DNA for the CDR3: TGTGCCAGCAGCAGCCTCGGGGATACGCAGTATTTT.

This sequence joins TRBV7-8 and TRBJ1-5, with D perhaps TRBD1 (5 bases). V was trimmed by 2 bases and J by 4 bases, leaving 12 bases between them. The germline CDR1 and CDR2 sequences are SGHVS and FQNEAQ. The CDR3 loop spans 15 amino acids. CDR3 bases: TGTGCCAGCAGCTTATTGCCGGGGGTAAATCAGCCCCAGCATTTT. Protein product: CASSLLPGVNQPQHF.

By proportion, this clone is medium-sized. The chain combines TRBV19 with TRBJ2-7; TRBD1 or TRBD2 may be the D gene (5 bases each). V lost 7 bases, J lost 2 bases, and 15 bases lay in between. CDR1 and CDR2 (germline): LNHDA, SQIVND (reference sequence). CDR3 length equals 14 residues. The CDR3 bases are TGTGCCAGTACTCAACAGGTGGGACCCTACGAGCAGTACTTC. Its protein product is CASTQQVGPYEQYF.

V usage is TRBV28 and J usage is TRBJ2-2, with a possible D match to TRBD2 (6 bases). The germline gives CDR1 MDHEN, CDR2 SYDVKM. Trimming took off 6 bases at V and 6 bases at J, with 17 bases between the two ends. The CDR3 loop spans 15 amino acids. CDR3 bases: TGTGCCAGCAGCCCGATATCGGGAGACCCCGGGGAGCTGTTTTTT. Its translation: CASSPISGDPGELFF. The whole variable domain, remainder taken from reference TRBV28 and TRBJ2-2, is DVKVTQSSRYLVKRTGEKVFLECVQDMDHENMFWYRQDPGLGLRLIYFSYDVKMKEKGDIPEGYSVSREKKERFSLILESASTNQTSMYLCASSPISGDPGELFFGEGSRLTVL.

The V gene is TRBV29-1, the J gene TRBJ1-1, with 7 bases matching TRBD1. The CDR3 is made up of 13 amino acids. CDR1 is SQVTM and CDR2 is ANQGSEA in the germline V gene. The V segment lost 6 bases and the J segment 3 bases; nucleotides outside the gene matches: 7. As DNA, the CDR3 is TGCAGCGTAACCCGGGACAGAGACACTGAAGCTTTCTTT. This codes for CSVTRDRDTEAFF.

This clone was found once. The chain couples TRBV7-9 to TRBJ2-7, with D possibly matching TRBD2 (5 bases). The V gene lost 6 bases and the J gene lost 5 bases, with 8 bases spanning the gap. CDR1 is SEHNR and CDR2 is FQNEAQ in the germline V gene (reference sequence). This CDR3 has 11 amino acids. In DNA, the CDR3 is TGTGCCAGCAGTACCGGGGACGAGCAGTACTTC. As protein: CASSTGDEQYF.

The gene calls are TRBV6-6 and TRBJ2-1; no clear D gene. V was cut by 7 bases and J by 7 bases, with 20 bases left in between. Germline V lookup: CDR1 MNHNY, CDR2 SVGAGI (reference sequence). This CDR3 has 15 residues. The CDR3 region is CASTRQASLGNEQFF. The CDR3 DNA follows: TGTGCCAGCACCCGGCAGGCTAGTCTGGGAAATGAGCAGTTCTTC.

The V call is TRBV6-1, the J call TRBJ1-2; 7 nucleotides match TRBD1. From germline, CDR1 is MNHNS and CDR2 SASEGT. V lost 6 bases to trimming and J lost 5 bases; unmatched junction nucleotides: 0. The CDR3 has 11 amino acids. The CDR3 loop reads CASRGQYGYTF. The CDR3 DNA reads TGTGCCAGCAGGGGACAGTATGGCTACACCTTC.

This clone was observed once. The J gene is TRBJ2-2, the V gene TRBV20-1; a weak D match, TRBD2 (5 bases). V shed 7 bases and J shed 11 bases, with 8 bases lying between them. This CDR3 is 9 amino acids long. Per germline, CDR1 DFQATT and CDR2 SNEGSKA (reference sequence). In nucleotides, the CDR3 is TGCAGTGTCCCGGGAGAGCTGTTTTTT. This sequence encodes CSVPGELFF.

The genes are TRBV5-6 and TRBJ2-1; 9 nucleotides match TRBD1. Germline CDR1 and CDR2: SGHDT and YYEEEE. This CDR3 comprises 15 residues. V gave up 4 bases and J gave up 5 bases; unmatched junction bases: 7. The CDR3 bases are TGTGCCAGCAGCAGTCCGGGACAGGGTAACAATGAGCAGTTCTTC. It translates to CASSSPGQGNNEQFF.

Written as DNA, the CDR3 is TGTGCCAGCAGCTTAGTCCCCTACGAGCAGTACTTC. This encodes CASSLVPYEQYF. V usage is TRBV7-2 and J usage is TRBJ2-7; D unclear. This CDR3 is built from 12 residues. Trimming took 1 base from V and 2 from J, leaving 3 bases between them. CDR1 and CDR2 (germline): SGHTA, FQGNSA.

The chain couples TRBV9 to TRBJ2-3; no firm D call. Trimming shortened V by 4 bases and J by 1 base, and 7 bases separated the two germline ends. Germline-derived CDR1 and CDR2 are SGDLS and YYNGEE. There are 13 residues in the CDR3. CDR3 nucleotides: TGTGCCAGCAGCAGGATCCGCACAGATACGCAGTATTTT. Residues: CASSRIRTDTQYF. Filled out from reference TRBV9 and TRBJ2-3, the complete variable domain reads DSGVTQTPKHLITATGQRVTLRCSPRSGDLSVYWYQQSLDQGLQFLIQYYNGEERAKGNILERFSAQQFPDLHSELNLSSLELGDSALYFCASSRIRTDTQYFGPGTRLTVL.

This chain links TRBV5-1 with TRBJ2-1, with TRBD2 matching 7 bases. The CDR3 runs 15 residues. Germline loops: CDR1 SGHRS, CDR2 YFSETQ. Germline trimming cut 0 bases from V and 9 bases from J; bases unmatched to any gene: 9. The CDR3 is CASSLGSSGSFEQFF. DNA of the CDR3: TGCGCCAGCAGCTTGGGATCTAGCGGCAGCTTTGAGCAGTTCTTC.